This T cell receptor beta chain comes out of a study of neoadjuvant anti-PD-1 for oral cavity cancer (dated by TCRdb to the early 2020s). The study in broad terms: Patients mostly received three to four biweekly doses of nivolumab at 3 mg/kg before curative-intent surgical resection. The parent correlative cohort had about a dozen patients and a response rate of 33%. For patients who did not progress, a fourth nivolumab dose was given around day 43, followed by definitive surgical resection on days 50-56. Under RECIST 1.1, patients with complete response, partial response or stable disease were classed as responders, and patients with progression were classed as non-responders. What the work shows at the level of the full study, not this receptor alone: Higher pretreatment blood Treg/Th17 ratios correlated with higher pretreatment blood TCRbeta clonality and lower post-treatment tumor TCRbeta clonality. After neoadjuvant nivolumab, significantly higher T cell clonality (Gini index) was found within PBMCs in non-responders than in responders. TCR analyses included only a few patients per response group, and the authors called for larger cohorts for validation.

The sample's time point label, decoded: after neoadjuvant nivolumab, at surgical resection. None of the patients had received prior systemic or radiation treatment, and all were newly diagnosed with stage II-IVA oral cavity squamous cell carcinoma. The cohort was made up of patients with locally advanced, HPV-negative oral cavity squamous cell carcinoma. No culture maintenance or expansion was done, as the peripheral blood mononuclear cells went straight to analysis. The samples were drawn from a longitudinal correlative study tied to a single-arm phase II trial testing neoadjuvant nivolumab in oral cavity squamous cell carcinoma. Subject-matched pre- and post-treatment PBMCs and tumors from three responders and three non-responders underwent genomic DNA-based TCRbeta sequencing. Peripheral blood mononuclear cells were collected once before nivolumab treatment and again after treatment, at the time of surgery. The Maxwell RSC DNA from Cells kit was used to isolate genomic DNA from PBMCs.

About this clone: Its antigen specificity is not known. The germline gene is not matched at one end of the junction; a read error may be the cause.

For deep sequencing, each PBMC sample was run in six replicates, with libraries mostly built from about 480 ng of input genomic DNA. TCRbeta libraries were prepared with the immunoSEQ hsTCRbeta kit according to the manufacturer's instructions. An Illumina NovaSeq 6000 S4 flow cell was used to sequence the final libraries, which had first been combined to 3 nM. Per the authors' processing: Raw data preprocessing and quality control were performed with the immunoSEQ Analyzer. The analysis was limited to productive rearrangements, and each clonotype was defined by a unique CDR3 amino acid sequence. Using the R package tcR, the researchers computed the Gini-Simpson index as their estimate of repertoire clonality. Student's t test was used to compare Gini indices, and Pearson correlation was used to assess associations with tumor size change. As stored in TCRdb, this immuneACCESS dataset retains in-frame rearrangements with V and J assigned. A fraction of the clones does not appear; measured against another copy, unresolved V genes explain less than half of the discrepancy, and the remainder lacks a known reason. Clone size and the V and J calls come from that table; the DNA yielded D and trimming. In all, the sample holds about 9,800 clones, and about three fifths of those were seen once. The top ten clonotypes cover around 4.5% of the sample.

The sequence was collected from a person aged 35-80 years with oral cavity squamous cell carcinoma. The input for sequencing was PBMCs, taken after nivolumab (anti-PD-1) treatment.

The base sequence is TGTGCCAGCAGCCTAGTTGGCAGCAACTATGGCTGCACCTTC. Translated, this gives CASSLVGSNYGCTF. Recombination joined TRBV5-6 with TRBJ1-2, with an unclear D gene assignment. CDR1 and CDR2 are drawn from the germline V gene: SGHDT, YYEEEE. The CDR3 sequence holds 14 residues, the cysteine and phenylalanine included. Only the CDR3 part of the read is kept: 42 bases, read in frame from the first base.